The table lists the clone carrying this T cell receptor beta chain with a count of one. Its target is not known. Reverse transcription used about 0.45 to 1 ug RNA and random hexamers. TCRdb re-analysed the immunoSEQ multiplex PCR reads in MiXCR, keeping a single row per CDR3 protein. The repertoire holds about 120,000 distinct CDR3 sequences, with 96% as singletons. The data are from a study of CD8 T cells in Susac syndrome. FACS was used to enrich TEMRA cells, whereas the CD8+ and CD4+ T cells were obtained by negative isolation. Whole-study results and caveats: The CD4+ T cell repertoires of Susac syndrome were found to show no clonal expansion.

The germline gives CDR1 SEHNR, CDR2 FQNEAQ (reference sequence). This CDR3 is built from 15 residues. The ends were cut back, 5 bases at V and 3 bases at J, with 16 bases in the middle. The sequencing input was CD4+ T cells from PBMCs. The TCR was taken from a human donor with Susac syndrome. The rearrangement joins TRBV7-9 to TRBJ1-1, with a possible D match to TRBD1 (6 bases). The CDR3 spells CASSHRDIEDTEAFF. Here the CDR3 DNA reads TGTGCCAGCAGCCACCGGGACATAGAGGACACTGAAGCTTTCTTT.